A selection of T cell receptor beta chains follows, all from one sample in a study of control samples from healthy donors and cancer patients. Using immunoSEQ multiplex PCR, the repertoire was profiled, and TCRdb retains in-frame clones only, with some absent. The sample holds about 53,000 clones, approximately 90% seen once. Input material: PBMCs. The receptors shown here come from a man between 60 and 75 years old with head and neck cancer. Both conserved end residues are part of each CDR3. Each record gives: D gene, V gene, clone size, J gene, CDR3 DNA, CDR3 protein. The D gene is left open where the match is weak. Rows may omit the clone size; those that give it use once, few, many or a size class.

-	TRBV4-1	-	TRBJ2-2	TGCGCCAGCAGCCACCAGGACGGAACGAACACCGGGGAGCTGTTTTTT	CASSHQDGTNTGELFF
-	TRBV19	-	TRBJ1-4	TGTGCCAGTAGTATCTCAGCAACTAATGAAAAACTGTTTTTT	CASSISATNEKLFF
-	TRBV7-6	-	TRBJ2-1	TGTGCCAGCAGCCGTACTCTAAGCTCCTACAATGAGCAGTTCTTC	CASSRTLSSYNEQFF
-	TRBV27	-	TRBJ2-2	TGTGCCAGCATGGTGACAACGAACACCGGGGAGCTGTTTTTT	CASMVTTNTGELFF
-	TRBV6-5	-	TRBJ2-2	TGTGCCAGCAGTTACGGCGGCGGGGAGCTGTTTTTT	CASSYGGGELFF
-	TRBV7-2	-	TRBJ2-5	TGTGCCAGCAGCCCGCGACAGGCCCATTGGGCCCAGTACTTC	CASSPRQAHWAQYF
-	TRBV6-6	-	TRBJ1-5	TGTGCCAGCAGTTACCCCGGACAGTATAGCAATCAGCCCCAGCATTTT	CASSYPGQYSNQPQHF
-	TRBV24-1	-	TRBJ1-5	TGTGCCACCAGTGATAGAAAGGCAGGTAGCAATCAGCCCCAGCATTTT	CATSDRKAGSNQPQHF
TRBD2	TRBV6-5	-	TRBJ2-1	TGTGCCAGCAGCTCCACTAGCGGGAGTTACAATGAGCAGTTCTTC	CASSSTSGSYNEQFF
-	TRBV7-9	-	TRBJ1-1	TGTGCCAGCAGACAGGGTTATTTTGAAGCTTTCTTT	CASRQGYFEAFF
TRBD2	TRBV7-2	-	TRBJ2-2	TGTGCCAGCAGCTTATTTATGCGGAGCGGGGGGACCTTCACCGGGGAGCTGTTTTTT	CASSLFMRSGGTFTGELFF
-	TRBV5-1	-	TRBJ2-5	TGCGCCAGCAGCTCAACCGGAGCTAGCCAAGAGACCCAGTACTTC	CASSSTGASQETQYF
TRBD2	TRBV4-1	-	TRBJ2-7	TGCGCCAGCAGCCAAGAGCTAGCGGGAAGATCCTACGAGCAGTACTTC	CASSQELAGRSYEQYF
TRBD1	TRBV5-1	-	TRBJ1-4	TGCGCCAGCAGCTTGGAGGTGACAGGGGTTGAAAAACTGTTTTTT	CASSLEVTGVEKLFF
-	TRBV3-1/TRBV3-2	-	TRBJ2-5	TGTGCCAGCAGCCAAGTCGTTCGGGCAACACAAGAGACCCAGTACTTC	CASSQVVRATQETQYF
-	TRBV19	-	TRBJ1-2	TGTGCCAGCATTGATACGTGGGGCTATGGCTACACCTTC	CASIDTWGYGYTF
-	TRBV6-2/TRBV6-3	-	TRBJ2-7	TGTGCCAGCAGCCTCCTGACCGAGGGGGGAGACGAGCAGTACTTC	CASSLLTEGGDEQYF
-	TRBV28	-	TRBJ2-7	TGTGCCAGCAGTTTTCCCATCGTTGGAGTGTACGAGCAGTACTTC	CASSFPIVGVYEQYF
TRBD1	TRBV7-2	-	TRBJ2-7	TGTGCCAGCAGCTTAGACTACGGGACAGGGATCTACGAGCAGTACTTC	CASSLDYGTGIYEQYF
-	TRBV6-1	-	TRBJ1-1	TGTGCCAGCAGTGAAAACCCCGTCGGTAACACTGAAGCTTTCTTT	CASSENPVGNTEAFF
-	TRBV18	-	TRBJ2-5	TGTGCCAGCTCACCATCGGAGGAGACCCAGTACTTC	CASSPSEETQYF
TRBD1	TRBV5-1	-	TRBJ2-1	TGCGCCAGCAGCTTGGAGGGGGCACGGCTCTACAATGAGCAGTTCTTC	CASSLEGARLYNEQFF
-	TRBV7-9	-	TRBJ1-1	TGTGCCAGCAGCTTAGTCAGGGAAGCTGAAGCTTTCTTT	CASSLVREAEAFF
-	TRBV7-9	once	TRBJ1-2	TGTGCCAGCAGCCCCGGAGGTAGGATTAGAGGCTATGGCTACACCTTC	CASSPGGRIRGYGYTF
TRBD1	TRBV27	-	TRBJ2-5	TGTGCCAGCAGTTCAAGACAGGGAATTGGAGAGACCCAGTACTTC	CASSSRQGIGETQYF
-	TRBV4-1	-	TRBJ1-5	TGCGCCAGCAGCCATATAACTGATCAGCCCCAGCATTTT	CASSHITDQPQHF
-	TRBV7-2	-	TRBJ1-4	TGTGCCAGCAGCTTAGTAGGCGGGGTGAATGAAAAACTGTTTTTT	CASSLVGGVNEKLFF
-	TRBV9	once	TRBJ1-2	TGTGCCAGCACAGGGGCAGGTGGCTACACCTTC	CASTGAGGYTF
TRBD1	TRBV10-2	-	TRBJ2-7	TGCGCCAGCAGTGAGTACCGGGACAGGGACTACGAGCAGTACTTC	CASSEYRDRDYEQYF
-	TRBV5-1	-	TRBJ2-7	TGCGCCAGCAGCGCAGGAACAGGCTTAGGTACTTACGAGCAGTACTTC	CASSAGTGLGTYEQYF
TRBD1	TRBV7-6	-	TRBJ1-5	TGTGCCAGCAGCTTAGAACAGGGGGCGTTTGAGCAGCCCCAGCATTTT	CASSLEQGAFEQPQHF
-	TRBV29-1	-	TRBJ2-7	TGCAGCGGGAAGGGGGGGTACGAGCAGTACTTC	CSGKGGYEQYF
-	TRBV15	-	TRBJ2-3	TGTGCCACCAGCACCGGCACAGATACGCAGTATTTT	CATSTGTDTQYF